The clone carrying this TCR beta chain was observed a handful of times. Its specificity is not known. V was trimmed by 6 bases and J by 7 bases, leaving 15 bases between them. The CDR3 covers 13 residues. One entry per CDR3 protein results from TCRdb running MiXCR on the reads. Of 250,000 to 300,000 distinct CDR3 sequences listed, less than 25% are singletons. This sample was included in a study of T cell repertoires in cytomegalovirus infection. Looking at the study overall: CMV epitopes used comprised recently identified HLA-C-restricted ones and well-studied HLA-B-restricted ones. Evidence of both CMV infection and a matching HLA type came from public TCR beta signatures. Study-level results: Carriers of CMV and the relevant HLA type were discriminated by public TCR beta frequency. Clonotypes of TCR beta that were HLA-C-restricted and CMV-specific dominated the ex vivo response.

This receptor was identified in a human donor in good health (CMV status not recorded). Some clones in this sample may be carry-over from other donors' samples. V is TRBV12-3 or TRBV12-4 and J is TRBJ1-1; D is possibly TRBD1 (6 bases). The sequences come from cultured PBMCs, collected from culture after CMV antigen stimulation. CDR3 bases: TGTGCCAGCAGCCCACAGGGTTTTGGTGAAGCTTTCTTT. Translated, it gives CASSPQGFGEAFF.